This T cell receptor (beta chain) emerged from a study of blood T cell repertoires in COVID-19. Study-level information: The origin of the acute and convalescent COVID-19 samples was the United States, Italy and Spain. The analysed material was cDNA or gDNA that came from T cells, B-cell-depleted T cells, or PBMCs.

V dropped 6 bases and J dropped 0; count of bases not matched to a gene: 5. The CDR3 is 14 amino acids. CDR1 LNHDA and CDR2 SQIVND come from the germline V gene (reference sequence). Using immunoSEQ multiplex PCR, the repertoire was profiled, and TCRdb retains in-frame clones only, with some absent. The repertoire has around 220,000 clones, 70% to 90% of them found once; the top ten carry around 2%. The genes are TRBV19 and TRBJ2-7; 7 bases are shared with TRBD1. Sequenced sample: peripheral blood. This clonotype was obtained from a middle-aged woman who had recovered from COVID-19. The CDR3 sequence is CASSPRTGSYEQYF. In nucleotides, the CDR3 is TGTGCCAGTAGCCCCCGGACAGGCTCCTACGAGCAGTACTTC.